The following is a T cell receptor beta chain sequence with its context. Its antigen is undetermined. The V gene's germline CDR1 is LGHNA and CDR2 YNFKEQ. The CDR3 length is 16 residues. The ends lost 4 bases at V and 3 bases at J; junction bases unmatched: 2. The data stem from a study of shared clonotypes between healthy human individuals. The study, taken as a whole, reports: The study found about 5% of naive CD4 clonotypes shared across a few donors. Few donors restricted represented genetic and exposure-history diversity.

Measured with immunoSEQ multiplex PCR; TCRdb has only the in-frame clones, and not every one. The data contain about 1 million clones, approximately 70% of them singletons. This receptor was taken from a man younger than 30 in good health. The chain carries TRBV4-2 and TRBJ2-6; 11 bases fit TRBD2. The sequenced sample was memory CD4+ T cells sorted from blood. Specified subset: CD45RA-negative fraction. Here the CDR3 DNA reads TGTGCCAGCAGCCTGCTAGCGGGAGGTGGGGCCAACGTCCTGACTTTC. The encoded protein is CASSLLAGGGANVLTF.